The 23 T cell receptor beta chains presented below share a single source sample, sequenced in a study of blood T cell repertoires in COVID-19. TCRdb's copy holds only in-frame clones and misses some; the assay was immunoSEQ multiplex PCR. This sample carries some 200,000 clones, roughly 80% of them seen once, and the ten largest clones take around an eighth. Specimen: peripheral blood. The receptors here all came from a young man with active or convalescent COVID-19.

V usage is TRBV9 and J usage is TRBJ2-2, with 7 bases identical to TRBD1. The germline gives CDR1 SGDLS, CDR2 YYNGEE. The CDR3 covers 15 residues. The trim removed 0 bases at V and 3 bases at J, leaving 2 bases unmatched. Here the CDR3 reads CASSVEGADTGELFF. CDR3 nucleotides: TGTGCCAGCAGCGTAGAGGGGGCGGACACCGGGGAGCTGTTTTTT.

The V and J genes are TRBV9 and TRBJ1-2; 7 positions match TRBD1. Trimming cost V 6 bases and J 5 bases; bases outside gene matches: 13. Germline CDR1 is SGDLS and CDR2 is YYNGEE. CDR3 size: 15 residues. In nucleotides, the CDR3 is TGTGCCAGCAACCGAGCCGGCCAGGGGGGATATGGCTACACCTTC. Translation gives CASNRAGQGGYGYTF.

The chain couples TRBV11-3 to TRBJ2-1; 7 bases map to TRBD1. The junction had 4 bases not matched to a gene; V was cut back by 2 bases and J by 0 bases. The CDR3 length is 16 residues. Germline V CDR1 and CDR2: SGHNT, YENEEA. CDR3 loop: CASSLQDRSSYNEQFF. The CDR3 DNA is TGTGCCAGCAGCTTACAGGACAGGAGCTCCTACAATGAGCAGTTCTTC. The complete variable domain, with remaining parts taken from reference TRBV11-3 and TRBJ2-1, reads EAGVVQSPRYKIIEKKQPVAFWCNPISGHNTLYWYLQNLGQGPELLIRYENEEAVDDSQLPKDRFSAERLKGVDSTLKIQPAELGDSAVYLCASSLQDRSSYNEQFFGPGTRLTVL.

The genes are TRBV9 and TRBJ2-6; D might be TRBD2 (6 bases). The V end was cut by 3 bases, the J end by 0 bases, with 22 bases between. Germline loops: CDR1 SGDLS, CDR2 YYNGEE. CDR3 length equals 20 residues. The CDR3 coding sequence is TGTGCCAGCAGCGCATACGGACCCCGGGACTTCATCTCTGGGGCCAACGTCCTGACTTTC. Its translation is CASSAYGPRDFISGANVLTF.

V and J are TRBV6-1 and TRBJ2-7, with 9 bases lining up with TRBD1. Trimming took 6 bases from V and 2 from J; bases not matched to a gene: 11. This CDR3 contains 16 residues. The germline CDR1 and CDR2 sequences are MNHNS and SASEGT. The CDR3 DNA sequence: TGTGCCAGCAGAGAAACGGGACAGGGAGAGACCTACGAGCAGTACTTC. It yields the protein CASRETGQGETYEQYF.

This chain connects TRBV6-5 to TRBJ1-5; D gene unclear. The CDR3 runs to 13 residues. CDR1 and CDR2 (germline): MNHEY, SVGAGI. The V end lost 6 bases, the J end lost 5 bases, and 11 bases lay between the germline ends. In nucleotides, the CDR3 is TGTGCCAGCAGACCCTCGAGAGATCAGCCCCAGCATTTT. It translates to CASRPSRDQPQHF.

The V call is TRBV5-5, the J call TRBJ2-7; the D gene is possibly TRBD2 (6 bases). V gave up 5 bases and J gave up 3 bases, with 18 bases separating them. CDR1 is SGHKS and CDR2 is YYEKEE in the germline V gene (reference sequence). The length of the CDR3 is 15 residues. The CDR3 coding sequence is TGTGCCAGCAGTCTAACCGGGGGAGCGGTCTACGAGCAGTACGTC. Protein product: CASSLTGGAVYEQYV.

This clone was counted only a few times. The gene calls are TRBV11-1 and TRBJ2-7, with D perhaps matching TRBD1 (6 bases). Germline CDR1 and CDR2: SGHAT and FQDESV (reference sequence). Trimming took off 5 bases at V and 3 bases at J, with 11 bases between the two ends. CDR3 size: 13 residues. The chain's CDR3 is CASSLKQGYEQYV. CDR3 bases: TGTGCCAGCAGCCTTAAACAGGGCTACGAGCAGTACGTC.

The chain is built from TRBV5-1 and TRBJ2-7; D perhaps matches TRBD2 (5 bases). V shed 4 bases and J shed 0 bases, with 14 bases lying between them. The CDR3 loop spans 15 amino acids. Per the germline V gene, CDR1 is SGHRS and CDR2 is YFSETQ. The CDR3 spells CASSTDPGSSYEQYF. As DNA, the CDR3 is TGCGCCAGCAGCACCGACCCGGGGAGCTCCTACGAGCAGTACTTC.

The chain has TRBV18 and TRBJ1-1, with 8 bases that match TRBD1. Germline loops: CDR1 KGHSH, CDR2 LQKENI. The CDR3 totals 15 residues. Germline trimming cut 3 bases from V and 4 bases from J; bases unmatched to any gene: 7. DNA for the CDR3: TGTGCCAGCTCACCTGGACAGGGTCTAGCCACTGAAGCTTTCTTT. The encoded protein is CASSPGQGLATEAFF.

The CDR3 loop reads CASSPRTSGTTYEQYF. The DNA for the CDR3 is TGTGCCAGCAGTCCCCGGACTAGCGGCACTACCTACGAGCAGTACTTC. The V and J genes are TRBV7-8 and TRBJ2-7; 10 bases align to TRBD2. The germline V gene has CDR1 SGHVS and CDR2 FQNEAQ. J was trimmed by 2 bases and V by 6 bases; bases with no gene match: 10. The CDR3 totals 16 residues. The variable domain in full, with the rest retrieved from reference TRBV7-8 and TRBJ2-7, is GAGVSQSPRYKVAKRGQDVALRCDPISGHVSLFWYQQALGQGPEFLTYFQNEAQLDKSGLPSDRFFAERPEGSVSTLKIQRTQQEDSAVYLCASSPRTSGTTYEQYFGPGTRLTVT.

The chain carries TRBV10-1 and TRBJ2-3; 12 nucleotides align to TRBD1. V gave up 3 bases and J gave up 5 bases; unmatched junction bases: 12. Germline values: CDR1 WNHNN, CDR2 SYGVQD (reference sequence). The CDR3 sequence is 18 residues long. The CDR3: CASSDKVPGQGAGDTQYF. The CDR3, as DNA: TGCGCCAGCAGTGATAAGGTACCGGGACAGGGGGCAGGAGATACGCAGTATTTT.

The chain joins TRBV5-6 to TRBJ2-2; 15 bases are shared with TRBD2. Looked up from germline, CDR1 is SGHDT and CDR2 is YYEEEE. V lost 3 bases to trimming and J lost 3 bases; unmatched junction nucleotides: 6. The CDR3 covers 18 residues. The CDR3 loop reads CASSSGLAGGPYTGELFF. The CDR3 nucleotides are TGTGCCAGCAGCTCCGGACTAGCGGGAGGGCCGTACACCGGGGAGCTGTTTTTT.

The chain combines TRBV28 with TRBJ2-2; 8 bases are shared with TRBD2. V trimming: 8 bases; J trimming: 6 bases; junction bases outside the gene matches: 11. The germline CDR1 and CDR2 sequences are MDHEN and SYDVKM. This CDR3 has 15 amino acids. The CDR3 loop is CASQDRGGIAGELFF. The CDR3 DNA reads TGTGCCAGCCAGGACCGCGGGGGGATAGCCGGGGAGCTGTTTTTT.

The chain links TRBV3-1 (or the pseudogene TRBV3-2) to TRBJ1-4, with D perhaps TRBD1 (5 bases). Germline V gene lookup returns CDR1 LGHDT and CDR2 YNNKEL (reference sequence). The CDR3 runs 15 residues. Between the trimmed V and J ends, which lost 4 bases and 4 bases, there was a span of 13 bases. CDR3 sequence (DNA): TGTGCCAGCAGCCTGGTGCGGGACGTTAATGAAAAACTGTTTTTT. It specifies CASSLVRDVNEKLFF.

The rearrangement uses TRBV13 and TRBJ2-5; D gene unclear. The germline CDR1 and CDR2 sequences are PRHDT and FYEKMQ (reference sequence). CDR3 size: 13 residues. The ends were cut back, 5 bases at V and 0 bases at J, with 7 bases in the middle. The CDR3: CASSPRYQETQYF. CDR3 DNA: TGTGCCAGCAGCCCCCGGTACCAAGAGACCCAGTACTTC.

This rearrangement joins TRBV6-5 to TRBJ1-1; D call uncertain. Germline CDR1 reads MNHEY; CDR2 reads SVGAGI. The CDR3 is 15 amino acids. V was cut by 0 bases and J by 2 bases, with 10 bases left in between. DNA for the CDR3: TGTGCCAGCAGTTACTCTTCCCAGGTCAACACTGAAGCTTTCTTT. Encoded protein: CASSYSSQVNTEAFF.

The chain links TRBV5-1 to TRBJ2-3, with 8 bases aligning to TRBD2. CDR1 and CDR2 from the germline V gene are SGHRS and YFSETQ. The CDR3 extends over 17 amino acids. Losses at the gene ends were 4 bases for V and 0 bases for J; bases not matched to a gene: 10. The CDR3 sequence: CASSPGASSGSTDTQYF. The CDR3 bases are TGCGCCAGCAGCCCCGGAGCCTCTAGCGGGAGCACAGATACGCAGTATTTT.

The chain links TRBV30 to TRBJ1-2; TRBD1 matches 9 bases. The germline V gene encodes CDR1 GTSNPN and CDR2 SVGIG (reference sequence). V shed 3 bases and J 0 bases; nucleotides not matched to a gene: 14. The length of the CDR3 is 18 residues. The CDR3 coding sequence is TGTGCCTGGAGCGACTCTCGATCCCGACAGGGGGCTAACTATGGCTACACCTTC. As protein: CAWSDSRSRQGANYGYTF.

The chain has TRBV28 and TRBJ1-5; 7 nucleotides match TRBD1. The CDR3 consists of 15 residues. V dropped 5 bases and J dropped 6; count of bases not matched to a gene: 10. The germline V gene has CDR1 MDHEN and CDR2 SYDVKM. The CDR3 DNA is TGTGCCAGCAGTCTTCCGGGACAGCTAACTCAGCCCCAGCATTTT. It codes for CASSLPGQLTQPQHF.

J is TRBJ1-1 and V is TRBV4-3; D not certain. V shed 1 base and J shed 1 base, with 22 bases lying between them. The germline CDR1 and CDR2 sequences are LGHNA and YSLEER. CDR3 length: 19 residues. CDR3 coding DNA: TGCGCCAGCAGCCAAGTAATGATGCGGGGTGTGGCATGGAACACTGAAGCTTTCTTT. It translates to CASSQVMMRGVAWNTEAFF.

CDR3 amino acids: CATSDPDRAYGYTF. For the CDR3, the DNA is TGTGCCACCAGTGACCCCGACAGGGCCTATGGCTACACCTTC. The V gene is TRBV24-1, the J gene TRBJ1-2, with TRBD1 identical over 7 bases. J was trimmed by 4 bases and V by 4 bases; bases with no gene match: 5. CDR1 is KGHDR and CDR2 is SFDVKD in the germline V gene. The CDR3 has 14 amino acids.

This rearrangement joins TRBV27 to TRBJ1-1; 7 bases map to TRBD1. Germline V CDR1 and CDR2: MNHEY, SMNVEV (reference sequence). V was pared by 5 bases and J by 8 bases, with 8 bases of the junction left unmatched. The CDR3 covers 13 residues. CDR3 nucleotides: TGTGCCAGCAGTCCCCCGGACAGGACAGAAGCTTTCTTT. It yields the protein CASSPPDRTEAFF.